This is a list of T cell receptor beta chains from one sample in a study of T cell responses to AZD1222 COVID-19 vaccine. Generated by immunoSEQ multiplex PCR, the TCRdb table keeps only in-frame clones and is missing some. The sample yields over 100,000 clones, roughly nine tenths seen once. The material was peripheral blood, obtained on day 0 of AZD1222 vaccination. The source of these receptors is an adult in good health. The conserved cysteine and the conserved F or W are not part of the CDR3 here. Fields, in order: V gene, CDR3 protein.

V: TRBV9
CDR3: ASSARQGPTPYPDTQY

V: TRBV19
CDR3: ASSTNRGWNGYT

V: TRBV19
CDR3: ASRGTSIQHTQY

V: TRBV4-1
CDR3: ASSREGTWGSNYGYT

V: TRBV6-2/TRBV6-3
CDR3: ASSYSTQNTGELF

V: TRBV4-3
CDR3: ASSQASGYSYEQY

V: TRBV11-2
CDR3: ASSLGQGSYNEQF

V: TRBV5-1
CDR3: ASSASRQQETQY

V: TRBV3-1/TRBV3-2
CDR3: ATRRSTGNYGYT

V: TRBV19
CDR3: ASSKELGANTEAF

V: TRBV7-2
CDR3: ASSKRLETQY

V: TRBV4-1
CDR3: ASSREESAMNTEAF

V: TRBV25-1
CDR3: ASSVLASGGPNEQF

V: TRBV7-9
CDR3: ASSLASSSSTDTQY

V: TRBV5-1
CDR3: ASSSDLIQF

V: TRBV3-1/TRBV3-2
CDR3: ASSQAGQGLF

V: TRBV6-2/TRBV6-3
CDR3: ASSRPFLELDTEAF

V: TRBV6-4
CDR3: ASRQNIEASTEAF

V: TRBV4-2
CDR3: ASSQVTDNSYEQY

V: TRBV7-8
CDR3: ASSSRTGSVGTEAF

V: TRBV19
CDR3: ASSIWGQGETQY

V: TRBV5-4
CDR3: ASSLEEGQGQF

V: TRBV10-3
CDR3: AISESGRFEQF

V: TRBV7-9
CDR3: ASSESGTVNSPLH

V: TRBV19
CDR3: ASSIGRGFHTGELF

V: TRBV11-3
CDR3: ASSLGSGETNEQF

V: TRBV7-2
CDR3: ATRGELTDTQY

V: TRBV4-2
CDR3: ASSQDERHRASGYT

V: TRBV4-3
CDR3: ASSQDPGAGNTIY

V: TRBV11-3
CDR3: ASSPPFRTGELF

V: TRBV12-3/TRBV12-4
CDR3: ASSLTRIETQY

V: TRBV6-4
CDR3: ASRDRGYEQY

V: TRBV4-1
CDR3: ASSPLPTRSDEQF

V: TRBV19
CDR3: ASSVGQGRENTEAF

V: TRBV30
CDR3: AWRVRGGLGYGYT

V: TRBV3-1/TRBV3-2
CDR3: ASSHELAGGHTGELF

V: TRBV4-3
CDR3: ARSPAGGREAGELF